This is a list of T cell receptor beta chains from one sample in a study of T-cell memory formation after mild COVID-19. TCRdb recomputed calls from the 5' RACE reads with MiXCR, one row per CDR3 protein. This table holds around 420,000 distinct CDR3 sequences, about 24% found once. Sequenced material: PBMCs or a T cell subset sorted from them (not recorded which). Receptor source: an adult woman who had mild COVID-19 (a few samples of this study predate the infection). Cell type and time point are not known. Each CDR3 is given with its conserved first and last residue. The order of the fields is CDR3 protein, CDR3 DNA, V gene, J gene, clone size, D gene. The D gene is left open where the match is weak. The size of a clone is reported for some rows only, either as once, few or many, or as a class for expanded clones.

CDR3aa: CASSLRPTGELFF
CDR3nt: TGTGCCAGCAGTTTACGCCCTACCGGGGAGCTGTTTTTT
v_gene: TRBV12-3/TRBV12-4
j_gene: TRBJ2-2
abundance: -
d_gene: -

CDR3aa: CASSLALAGAPREQYF
CDR3nt: TGTGCCAGCAGTTTAGCGCTAGCGGGAGCCCCTAGGGAGCAGTACTTC
v_gene: TRBV12-3/TRBV12-4
j_gene: TRBJ2-7
abundance: few
d_gene: TRBD2

CDR3aa: CAFFHRRRGGGDTQYF
CDR3nt: TGTGCCTTCTTTCATCGTCGTCGGGGCGGCGGAGATACGCAGTATTTT
v_gene: TRBV30
j_gene: TRBJ2-3
abundance: -
d_gene: -

CDR3aa: CASSRQGPYEQYF
CDR3nt: TGTGCCAGCAGTCGTCAGGGACCCTACGAGCAGTACTTC
v_gene: TRBV2
j_gene: TRBJ2-7
abundance: few
d_gene: -

CDR3aa: CASSGLTGDRLYEQYF
CDR3nt: TGCGCCAGCAGCGGGCTGACAGGCGATCGTCTCTACGAGCAGTACTTC
v_gene: TRBV5-1
j_gene: TRBJ2-7
abundance: -
d_gene: -

CDR3aa: CATGTGGFNTQYF
CDR3nt: TGTGCCACCGGGACAGGGGGCTTTAATACGCAGTATTTT
v_gene: TRBV24-1
j_gene: TRBJ2-3
abundance: -
d_gene: TRBD1

CDR3aa: CSARRGAGDNEQYF
CDR3nt: TGCAGTGCTCGCCGGGGTGCGGGAGACAACGAGCAGTACTTC
v_gene: TRBV20-1
j_gene: TRBJ2-7
abundance: once
d_gene: TRBD2

CDR3aa: CSARSPPGAKNIQYF
CDR3nt: TGCAGTGCTAGAAGCCCCCCAGGGGCCAAAAACATTCAGTACTTC
v_gene: TRBV20-1
j_gene: TRBJ2-4
abundance: few
d_gene: -

CDR3aa: CASSRQGPTNSPLHF
CDR3nt: TGTGCCAGCAGCAGACAGGGGCCTACCAATTCACCCCTCCACTTT
v_gene: TRBV11-2
j_gene: TRBJ1-6
abundance: -
d_gene: TRBD1

CDR3aa: CASSLSGEVGQPQHF
CDR3nt: TGTGCCAGCAGTTTATCGGGGGAGGTAGGTCAGCCCCAGCATTTT
v_gene: TRBV27
j_gene: TRBJ1-5
abundance: -
d_gene: -

CDR3aa: CASSLVWGNGYTF
CDR3nt: TGTGCCAGCAGCTTAGTTTGGGGAAATGGCTACACCTTC
v_gene: TRBV7-2
j_gene: TRBJ1-2
abundance: -
d_gene: -

CDR3aa: CASSFRDPTTKKTQYF
CDR3nt: TGCGCCAGCAGCTTCCGGGACCCCACGACGAAAAAGACCCAGTACTTC
v_gene: TRBV5-1
j_gene: TRBJ2-5
abundance: -
d_gene: -

CDR3aa: CASSQTPGNTEAFF
CDR3nt: TGTGCCAGCAGCCAAACCCCTGGGAACACTGAAGCTTTCTTT
v_gene: TRBV7-9
j_gene: TRBJ1-1
abundance: -
d_gene: -

CDR3aa: CAISESGGRYNEQFF
CDR3nt: TGTGCCATCAGTGAGTCGGGAGGACGCTACAATGAGCAGTTCTTC
v_gene: TRBV10-3
j_gene: TRBJ2-1
abundance: few
d_gene: -

CDR3aa: CASSRPGLAGAYEQYF
CDR3nt: TGTGCCAGCAGCCGCCCCGGACTAGCGGGAGCTTACGAGCAGTACTTC
v_gene: TRBV3-1
j_gene: TRBJ2-7
abundance: few
d_gene: TRBD2

CDR3aa: CASSSGGLAAYEQYF
CDR3nt: TGCGCCAGCAGCTCGGGCGGGCTAGCGGCCTACGAGCAGTACTTC
v_gene: TRBV5-1
j_gene: TRBJ2-7
abundance: -
d_gene: TRBD2

CDR3aa: CAWSVRVEGAWNQPQHF
CDR3nt: TGTGCCTGGAGTGTACGAGTGGAGGGGGCTTGGAATCAGCCCCAGCATTTT
v_gene: TRBV30
j_gene: TRBJ1-5
abundance: few
d_gene: TRBD1

CDR3aa: CASSQVDTEAFF
CDR3nt: TGTGCCAGCAGCCAAGTGGACACTGAAGCTTTCTTT
v_gene: TRBV3-1
j_gene: TRBJ1-1
abundance: -
d_gene: -

CDR3aa: CSVETGSSYEQYF
CDR3nt: TGCAGCGTTGAAACCGGCAGCTCCTACGAGCAGTACTTC
v_gene: TRBV29-1
j_gene: TRBJ2-7
abundance: few
d_gene: -

CDR3aa: CAWSKGPNYEQYF
CDR3nt: TGTGCCTGGAGCAAAGGGCCTAACTACGAGCAGTACTTC
v_gene: TRBV30
j_gene: TRBJ2-7
abundance: -
d_gene: -

CDR3aa: CATSDRQGSDTQYF
CDR3nt: TGTGCCACCAGTGATCGGCAGGGATCAGATACGCAGTATTTT
v_gene: TRBV24-1
j_gene: TRBJ2-3
abundance: -
d_gene: -

CDR3aa: CSARVVVSQETQYF
CDR3nt: TGCAGTGCTAGGGTTGTTGTTAGCCAAGAGACCCAGTACTTC
v_gene: TRBV20-1
j_gene: TRBJ2-5
abundance: many
d_gene: -

CDR3aa: CASSQEGRRTGELFF
CDR3nt: TGCGCCAGCAGCCAAGAGGGCAGACGTACCGGGGAGCTGTTTTTT
v_gene: TRBV4-3
j_gene: TRBJ2-2
abundance: -
d_gene: -

CDR3aa: CASSGGGRGTEAFF
CDR3nt: TGTGCCAGCAGTGGTGGGGGCCGGGGCACTGAAGCTTTCTTT
v_gene: TRBV2
j_gene: TRBJ1-1
abundance: -
d_gene: -

CDR3aa: CASSLARAGGQTPWETQYF
CDR3nt: TGTGCCAGCAGCTTAGCGAGGGCTGGGGGACAGACGCCCTGGGAGACCCAGTACTTC
v_gene: TRBV7-6
j_gene: TRBJ2-5
abundance: few
d_gene: TRBD1

CDR3aa: CASSPPTSGRSYNEQFF
CDR3nt: TGTGCCAGCTCACCACCGACTAGCGGGAGATCCTACAATGAGCAGTTCTTC
v_gene: TRBV18
j_gene: TRBJ2-1
abundance: few
d_gene: TRBD2